This T cell receptor (beta chain) was profiled in a study of cytomegalovirus exposure and HLA in healthy donors. Study context: Among the 400 or so donors who were genotyped, over 70% fell in the genetic ancestry cluster that is associated with self-reported Caucasian donors.

The germline gives CDR1 SGHRS, CDR2 YFSETQ. This CDR3 comprises 15 residues. V was trimmed by 1 base and J by 5 bases, leaving 15 bases between them. Study-level points and caveats: The classifier reportedly diagnosed cytomegalovirus status with high sensitivity and specificity. In the analysis, some V segments, TRBV6-2 and TRBV6-3 included, were excluded as indistinguishable.

On this clone: What it binds is not known.

The study ran its PCR with 60 Vbeta and 13 Jbeta primers. Per the authors' pipeline: A follow-up analysis tallied around 80 million unique TCR beta chains, roughly 11 million shared. Produced via immunoSEQ multiplex PCR; TCRdb's table is partial and in-frame only. Clone size and V and J calls were adopted from that table, with D and trimming inferred from the DNA. The sample holds under 90,000 clones; less than 75% are singletons and the top ten take 7.5% to 9%. The sequence was collected from a man aged 35-49 years in good health and CMV-seropositive. The specimen sequenced was PBMCs. This sequence joins TRBV5-1 and TRBJ1-2, with a tentative D call TRBD1 (5 bases). The CDR3 here is CASSLRPQVSYGYTF. In DNA, the CDR3 is TGCGCCAGCAGCTTGAGGCCACAGGTCTCATATGGCTACACCTTC.